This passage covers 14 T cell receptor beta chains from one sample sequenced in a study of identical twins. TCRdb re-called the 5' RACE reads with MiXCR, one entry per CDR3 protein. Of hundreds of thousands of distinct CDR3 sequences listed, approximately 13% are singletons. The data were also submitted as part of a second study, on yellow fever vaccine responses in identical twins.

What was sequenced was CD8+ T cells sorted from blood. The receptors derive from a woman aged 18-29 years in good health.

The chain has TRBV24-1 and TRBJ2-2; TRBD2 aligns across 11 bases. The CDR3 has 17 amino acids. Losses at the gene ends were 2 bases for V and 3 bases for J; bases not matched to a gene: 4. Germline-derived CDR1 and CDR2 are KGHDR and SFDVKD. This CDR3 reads CATSDSLAGADTGELFF. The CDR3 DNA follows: TGTGCCACCAGTGATTCACTAGCGGGGGCTGACACCGGGGAGCTGTTTTTT.

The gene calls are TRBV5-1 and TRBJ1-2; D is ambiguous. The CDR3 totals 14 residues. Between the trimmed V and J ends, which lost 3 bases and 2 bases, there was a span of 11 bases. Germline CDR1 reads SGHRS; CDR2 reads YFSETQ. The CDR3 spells CASSSLRENYGYTF. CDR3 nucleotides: TGCGCCAGCAGCTCCCTGAGAGAAAACTATGGCTACACCTTC.

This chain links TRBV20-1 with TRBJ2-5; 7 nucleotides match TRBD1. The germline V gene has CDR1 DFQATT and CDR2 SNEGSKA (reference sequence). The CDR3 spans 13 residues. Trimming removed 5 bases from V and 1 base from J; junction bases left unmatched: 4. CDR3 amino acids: CSAPRDSQETQYF. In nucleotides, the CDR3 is TGCAGTGCTCCCCGGGACAGCCAAGAGACCCAGTACTTC.

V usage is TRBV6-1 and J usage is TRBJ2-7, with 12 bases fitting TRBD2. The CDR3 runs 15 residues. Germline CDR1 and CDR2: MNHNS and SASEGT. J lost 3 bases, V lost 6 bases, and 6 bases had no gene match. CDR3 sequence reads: CASSHTSGRLYEQYF. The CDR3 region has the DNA TGTGCCAGCAGCCATACTAGCGGGAGGCTCTACGAGCAGTACTTC.

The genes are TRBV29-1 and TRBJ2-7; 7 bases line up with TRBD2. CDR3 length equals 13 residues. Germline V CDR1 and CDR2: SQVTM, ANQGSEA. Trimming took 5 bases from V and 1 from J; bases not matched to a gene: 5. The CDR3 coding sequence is TGCAGCGTTTTTTCCGGGGGGTCCTACGAGCAGTACTTC. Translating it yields CSVFSGGSYEQYF.

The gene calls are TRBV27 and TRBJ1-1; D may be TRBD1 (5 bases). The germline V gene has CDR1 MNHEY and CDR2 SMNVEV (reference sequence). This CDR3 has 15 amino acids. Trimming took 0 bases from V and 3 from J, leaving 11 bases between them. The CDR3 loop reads CASSLSRGADTEAFF. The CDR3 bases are TGTGCCAGCAGTTTATCACGAGGGGCGGACACTGAAGCTTTCTTT.

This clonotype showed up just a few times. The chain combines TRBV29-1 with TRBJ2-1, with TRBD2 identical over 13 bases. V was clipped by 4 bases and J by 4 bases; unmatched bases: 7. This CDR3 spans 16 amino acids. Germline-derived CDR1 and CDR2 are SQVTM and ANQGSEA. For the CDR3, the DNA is TGCAGCGTTGCGGGGACTAGCGGGATCTCTTACAATGAGCAGTTCTTC. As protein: CSVAGTSGISYNEQFF.

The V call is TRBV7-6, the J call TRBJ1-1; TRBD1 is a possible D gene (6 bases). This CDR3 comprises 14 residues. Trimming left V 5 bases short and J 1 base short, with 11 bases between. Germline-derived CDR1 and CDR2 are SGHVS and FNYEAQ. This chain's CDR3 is CASSAGVGNTEAFF. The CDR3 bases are TGTGCCAGCAGCGCAGGGGTGGGGAACACTGAAGCTTTCTTT.

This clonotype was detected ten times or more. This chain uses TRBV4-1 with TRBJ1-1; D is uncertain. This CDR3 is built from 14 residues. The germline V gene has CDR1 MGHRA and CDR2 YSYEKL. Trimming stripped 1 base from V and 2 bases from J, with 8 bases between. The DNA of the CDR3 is TGCGCCAGCAGCCAAGCTGCGACCAACACTGAAGCTTTCTTT. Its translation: CASSQAATNTEAFF.

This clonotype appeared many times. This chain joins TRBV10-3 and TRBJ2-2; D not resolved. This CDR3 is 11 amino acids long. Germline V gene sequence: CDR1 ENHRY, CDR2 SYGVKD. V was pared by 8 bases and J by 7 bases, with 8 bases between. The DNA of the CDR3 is TGTGCCATCCGCCTTGGCGGGGAGCTGTTTTTT. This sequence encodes CAIRLGGELFF.

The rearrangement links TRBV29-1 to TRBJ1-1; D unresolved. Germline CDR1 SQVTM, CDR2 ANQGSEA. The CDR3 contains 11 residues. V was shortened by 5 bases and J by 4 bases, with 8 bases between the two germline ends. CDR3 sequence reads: CSVRYGTEAFF. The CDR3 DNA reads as TGCAGCGTTAGGTACGGCACTGAAGCTTTCTTT.

The CDR3, as DNA: TGTGCCAGCAGCCTCCGACCGACTAGCGGGAGGAAAGAGACCCAGTACTTC. Its translation is CASSLRPTSGRKETQYF. The chain recombines TRBV5-4 with TRBJ2-5; TRBD2 aligns across 13 bases. The length of the CDR3 is 17 residues. J gave up 3 bases and V 4 bases, and 9 bases lay outside the gene matches. CDR1 is SGHNT and CDR2 is YYREEE in the germline V gene (reference sequence).

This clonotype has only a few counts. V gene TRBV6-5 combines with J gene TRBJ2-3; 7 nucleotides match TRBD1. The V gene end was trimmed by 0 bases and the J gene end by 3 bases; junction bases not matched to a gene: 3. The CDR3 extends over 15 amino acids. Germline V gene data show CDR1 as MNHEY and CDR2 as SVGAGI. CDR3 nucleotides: TGTGCCAGCAGTTACTCGGCAGGGGGTACAGATACGCAGTATTTT. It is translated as CASSYSAGGTDTQYF.

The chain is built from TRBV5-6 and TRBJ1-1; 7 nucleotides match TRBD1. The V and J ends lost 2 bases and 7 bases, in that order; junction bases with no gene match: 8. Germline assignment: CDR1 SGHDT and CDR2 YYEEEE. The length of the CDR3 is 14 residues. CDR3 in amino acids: CASSFYRGGDEAFF. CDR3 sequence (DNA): TGTGCCAGCAGCTTTTACAGGGGAGGGGATGAAGCTTTCTTT.